This TCR beta chain was recorded in a study of blood T cell repertoires in COVID-19. As for the study in general: Donors in the United States, Italy and Spain gave samples during acute or convalescent COVID-19. In each case, the material was cDNA or gDNA derived from T cells, B-cell-depleted T cells, or PBMCs.

Original processing notes: Reference gene primer amplification in the assay estimated nucleated cell counts. Sequencing was performed with immunoSEQ multiplex PCR; in TCRdb, only in-frame clones are kept and a portion is missing. V, J and clone size were drawn from that table, and D and trimming were deduced from the DNA. The data show 30,000 to 50,000 clones, with over 80% seen just once and about a sixth held by the top ten. The germline CDR1 and CDR2 sequences are SGHRS and YFSETQ. Deletions cut 5 bases from V and 4 bases from J, with 17 bases between. The CDR3 is 15 amino acids. This clonotype was sampled from a woman in her thirties in a cohort sampled during active COVID-19. The genes are TRBV5-1 and TRBJ2-3; the D gene is possibly TRBD2 (6 bases). Sequencing was done on a sample of peripheral blood. Here the CDR3 DNA reads TGCGCCAGCAGTATCGGTCTCACGGGAGCAGATACGCAGTATTTT. Translation gives CASSIGLTGADTQYF.